This TCR beta chain was obtained from a study of cytomegalovirus exposure and HLA in healthy donors. Primers for the PCR totalled 60 Vbeta and 13 Jbeta. The assay was immunoSEQ multiplex PCR, and TCRdb's table has in-frame clones only and misses some. The sample has approximately 160,000 clones; 65% to 80% are singletons. CDR1 and CDR2 from the germline V gene are SGHTA and FQGNSA. J was trimmed by 2 bases and V by 5 bases; bases with no gene match: 13. The CDR3 extends over 18 amino acids. The V gene is TRBV7-2, the J gene TRBJ2-7; TRBD2 aligns across 12 bases. The sequenced material came from PBMCs. This clonotype was obtained from a woman aged 40 to 50 in good health and CMV-seropositive. The CDR3 loop is CASSPQASGRAITYEQYF. DNA for the CDR3: TGTGCCAGCAGCCCACAGGCTAGCGGGAGGGCAATAACCTACGAGCAGTACTTC.